This entry lists 23 T cell receptor beta chains sequenced from one sample in a study of cytomegalovirus exposure and HLA in healthy donors. It was with 60 Vbeta and 13 Jbeta primers that the PCR ran. Here immunoSEQ multiplex PCR was the method, and the copy in TCRdb shows in-frame clones only, minus some. The data hold 89,000 or so clones, with roughly 80% observed a single time. Sequencing input: PBMCs. These receptors came from a boy aged 5-17 years in good health and CMV-seronegative.

This rearrangement joins TRBV4-1 to TRBJ2-5, with 10 nucleotides matching TRBD1. CDR3 size: 15 residues. The V segment lost 6 bases and the J segment 4 bases; nucleotides outside the gene matches: 8. Germline V lookup: CDR1 MGHRA, CDR2 YSYEKL. Here the CDR3 reads CASSRVGTGAETQYF. CDR3 nucleotide sequence: TGCGCCAGCAGTCGAGTTGGGACAGGGGCAGAGACCCAGTACTTC.

In its sample, this clone was seen a few times. Germline is not matched at one junction end, which may reflect a read error. V usage is TRBV29-1 and J usage is TRBJ1-2; D might be TRBD1 (5 bases). This CDR3 has 12 residues. Germline values: CDR1 SQVTM, CDR2 ANQGSEA. For the CDR3, the DNA is TGCAGCGTGGAAGGACAAGCATATGGCTACACCTTC. The encoded protein is CSVEGQAYGYTF.

This clone was detected once. The chain couples TRBV6-5 to TRBJ1-5; D unresolved. The V end was cut by 0 bases, the J end by 3 bases, with 6 bases between. CDR1 MNHEY and CDR2 SVGAGI come from the germline V gene. The length of the CDR3 is 14 residues. As DNA, the CDR3 is TGTGCCAGCAGTTACTCGAGTACCAATCAGCCCCAGCATTTT. Protein: CASSYSSTNQPQHF.

CDR3 amino acids: CASSQPDGRGGLDTQYF. The CDR3 coding sequence is TGCGCCAGCAGCCAACCGGACGGGCGGGGGGGCCTAGATACGCAGTATTTT. J is TRBJ2-3 and V is TRBV4-1; 9 bases fit TRBD2. CDR1 and CDR2 (germline): MGHRA, YSYEKL. The CDR3 spans 17 residues. Unmatched junction bases numbered 11, after V lost 2 bases and J lost 5 bases.

This clone was picked up one time. J is TRBJ1-4 and V is TRBV6-5; D gene ambiguous. Germline V gene lookup returns CDR1 MNHEY and CDR2 SVGAGI. With 5 bases removed from V and 7 bases from J, the gap between germline ends came to 17 bases. This CDR3 spans 15 amino acids. CDR3 protein: CASSQNSLIGEKLFF. CDR3 DNA sequence: TGTGCCAGCAGTCAGAACAGCCTTATAGGTGAAAAACTGTTTTTT.

V is TRBV21-1 and J is TRBJ2-2; the table's D call, TRBD2, has no DNA check behind it. TRBV21-1 is classified as a pseudogene. This CDR3 has 13 residues. DNA for the CDR3: TGTGCCAGCAGCAAGGGAGGGGGTGGAGAGCTGTTTTTT. Translation gives CASSKGGGGELFF.

This sequence joins TRBV15 and TRBJ2-2; 7 positions match TRBD2. V was pared by 5 bases and J by 3 bases, with 6 bases of the junction left unmatched. CDR3 length equals 15 residues. Germline CDR1 reads LNHNV; CDR2 reads YYDKDF (reference sequence). The CDR3 spells CATSAGLADTGELFF. In nucleotides, the CDR3 is TGTGCCACCAGCGCAGGCCTAGCGGACACCGGGGAGCTGTTTTTT.

This clone was found a few times. V is TRBV27 and J is TRBJ2-1; possible D gene TRBD2, 5 bases. V lost 4 bases and J lost 10, with 23 bases in between. The germline gives CDR1 MNHEY, CDR2 SMNVEV (reference sequence). The CDR3 contains 16 residues. The CDR3 is CASSSPSLGLRGEQFF. The CDR3 bases are TGTGCCAGCAGTTCCCCCTCGCTAGGACTGCGAGGGGAGCAGTTCTTC.

The chain is built from TRBV30 and TRBJ1-5; 8 bases map to TRBD1. Per the germline V gene, CDR1 is GTSNPN and CDR2 is SVGIG (reference sequence). The V segment lost 5 bases and the J segment 4 bases; nucleotides outside the gene matches: 4. This CDR3 is 13 amino acids long. The DNA of the CDR3 is TGTGCCTGGGATAGACAGGGGAATCAGCCCCAGCATTTT. It encodes CAWDRQGNQPQHF. The whole variable domain, remainder taken from reference TRBV30 and TRBJ1-5, is SQTIHQWPATLVQPVGSPLSLECTVEGTSNPNLYWYRQAAGRGLQLLFYSVGIGQISSEVPQNLSASRPQDRQFILSSKKLLLSDSGFYLCAWDRQGNQPQHFGDGTRLSIL.

V and J are TRBV28 and TRBJ1-2, with TRBD1 identical over 11 bases. With 3 bases clipped from V and 7 bases from J, the junction kept 4 bases outside the gene matches. This CDR3 is built from 14 residues. Germline V CDR1 and CDR2: MDHEN, SYDVKM. CDR3: CASSFPGTGGGYTF. Here the CDR3 DNA reads TGTGCCAGCAGTTTCCCAGGGACAGGGGGTGGCTACACCTTC.

The genes are TRBV6-1 and TRBJ2-1, with D tentatively TRBD2 (5 bases). Trimming stripped 3 bases from V and 0 bases from J, with 9 bases between. This CDR3 comprises 15 residues. Looked up from germline, CDR1 is MNHNS and CDR2 is SASEGT. CDR3 protein: CASSDSSGSYNEQFF. The CDR3 nucleotides read TGTGCCAGCAGTGATTCGAGCGGCTCCTACAATGAGCAGTTCTTC.

The chain employs TRBV28 and TRBJ1-2; 7 bases fit TRBD1. The CDR3 consists of 14 residues. With V trimmed by 5 bases and J by 7 bases, 10 bases remained unmatched. Germline V CDR1 and CDR2: MDHEN, SYDVKM. The CDR3 loop is CASSPEDRLGGYTF. The CDR3 DNA reads TGTGCCAGCAGTCCCGAGGACAGGTTAGGTGGCTACACCTTC.

The CDR3 DNA is TGTGCCAGCAGCAAAGGGGGTAACCGGCGGCCAAGCGGGACTAGTAGGTCCTCCTACGAGCAGTACTTC. It yields the protein CASSKGGNRRPSGTSRSSYEQYF. V and J are TRBV21-1 and TRBJ2-7; TRBD2 is taken as the D call from the table, unchecked against the DNA. TRBV21-1 is a known pseudogene. CDR3 length: 23 residues.

In DNA form, the CDR3 reads TGCGCCAGCAGCATAATTGGCGGAGTCCCCGAGCAGTACTTC. Its protein is CASSIIGGVPEQYF. The chain uses TRBV5-1 and TRBJ2-7; D is unresolved. The germline V and J ends were trimmed by 4 bases and 6 bases, with 17 bases remaining between them. Per germline, CDR1 SGHRS and CDR2 YFSETQ. This CDR3 is built from 14 residues.

The V call is TRBV5-3, the J call TRBJ1-2; no clear D gene. TRBV5-3 is an ORF, with its function uncertain. The ends were cut back, 5 bases at V and 4 bases at J, with 9 bases in the middle. The CDR3 is made up of 12 amino acids. In DNA form, the CDR3 reads TGTGCCAGAAGTCCCTGGAGCTATGGCTACACCTTC. Amino acids: CARSPWSYGYTF.

The CDR3 nucleotides are TGTGCCAGCAGCTATACTAGCGGGGAACTCTACGAGCAGTACTTC. Translation gives CASSYTSGELYEQYF. The gene calls are TRBV6-7 and TRBJ2-7; 10 bases align to TRBD2. TRBV6-7 is identified as an open reading frame with a role that is uncertain. Germline trimming cut 6 bases from V and 3 bases from J; bases unmatched to any gene: 8. The CDR3 runs 15 residues.

The rearrangement links TRBV28 to TRBJ2-3; D perhaps matches TRBD1 (7 bases). This CDR3 comprises 14 residues. The V gene's germline CDR1 is MDHEN and CDR2 SYDVKM. The germline V and J ends were trimmed by 5 bases and 4 bases, with 13 bases remaining between them. The CDR3 loop reads CASSPDREADTQYF. The CDR3 bases are TGTGCCAGCAGTCCCGACAGGGAGGCAGATACGCAGTATTTT.

This clone turned up a few times. The chain links TRBV2 to TRBJ1-4, with TRBD1 identical over 7 bases. Germline V gene lookup returns CDR1 SNHLY and CDR2 FYNNEI. J gave up 5 bases and V 6 bases, and 6 bases lay outside the gene matches. This CDR3 is 14 amino acids long. In DNA, the CDR3 is TGTGCCAGCAGGGACCGGGACAGCAATGAAAAACTGTTTTTT. Its protein product is CASRDRDSNEKLFF. Based on the CDR3 plus reference TRBV2 and TRBJ1-4, the full variable domain is EPEVTQTPSHQVTQMGQEVILRCVPISNHLYFYWYRQILGQKVEFLVSFYNNEISEKSEIFDDQFSVERPDGSNFTLKIRSTKLEDSAMYFCASRDRDSNEKLFFGSGTQLSVL.

This rearrangement joins TRBV30 to TRBJ2-7; 9 nucleotides line up with TRBD2. CDR3 length: 14 residues. Germline V gene sequence: CDR1 GTSNPN, CDR2 SVGIG (reference sequence). The trim removed 0 bases at V and 4 bases at J, leaving 4 bases unmatched. The CDR3 protein is CAWSVRTSVYEQYF. The CDR3 DNA sequence: TGTGCCTGGAGTGTCCGGACTAGCGTATACGAGCAGTACTTC.

This clone was seen a handful of times. The chain recombines TRBV19 with TRBJ1-4; 7 nucleotides align to TRBD1. CDR1 is LNHDA, CDR2 SQIVND, per germline (reference sequence). The CDR3 is made up of 15 amino acids. J was trimmed by 6 bases and V by 5 bases; bases with no gene match: 9. In DNA, the CDR3 is TGTGCCAGTAGTCAACGACAGGGATTGGATGAAAAACTGTTTTTT. Translated: CASSQRQGLDEKLFF. The full variable domain, its missing parts supplied by reference TRBV19 and TRBJ1-4, is DGGITQSPKYLFRKEGQNVTLSCEQNLNHDAMYWYRQDPGQGLRLIYYSQIVNDFQKGDIAEGYSVSREKKESFPLTVTSAQKNPTAFYLCASSQRQGLDEKLFFGSGTQLSVL.

This clone has a handful of counts. The chain has TRBV28 and TRBJ1-3; 9 positions match TRBD1. The junction had 8 bases not matched to a gene; V was cut back by 8 bases and J by 0 bases. Germline loops: CDR1 MDHEN, CDR2 SYDVKM. There are 16 residues in the CDR3. CDR3 DNA sequence: TGTGCCAGCCGGGACAGGGAACTATACTCTGGAAACACCATATATTTT. Protein: CASRDRELYSGNTIYF.

In DNA, the CDR3 is TGTGCCAGCAGCCAACAGGGAGAGTACAATGAGCAGTTCTTC. This encodes CASSQQGEYNEQFF. This chain joins TRBV11-3 and TRBJ2-1, with a possible D match to TRBD1 (6 bases). The germline V and J ends were trimmed by 5 bases and 4 bases, with 12 bases remaining between them. Per the germline V gene, CDR1 is SGHNT and CDR2 is YENEEA. The CDR3 is made up of 14 amino acids.

V is TRBV4-3 and J is TRBJ1-2; TRBD1 matches 8 bases. The germline CDR1 and CDR2 sequences are LGHNA and YSLEER. The CDR3 length is 17 residues. V gave up 4 bases and J gave up 4 bases; unmatched junction bases: 14. The CDR3 sequence: CASSPGGTGKRPYGYTF. The CDR3 coding sequence is TGCGCCAGCAGCCCCGGCGGGACAGGTAAACGCCCCTATGGCTACACCTTC.